This T cell receptor beta chain was captured in a study of blood T cell repertoires in COVID-19. Germline CDR1 and CDR2: MNHEY and SVGAGI. This CDR3 comprises 13 residues. Trimming cost V 7 bases and J 2 bases, with 12 bases left between them. In the original workflow: From reference gene primer amplification, estimates of nucleated cell counts were derived. Measured with immunoSEQ multiplex PCR; TCRdb has only the in-frame clones, and not every one. That table furnishes V, J and clone size, whereas the DNA furnished D and trimming. The sample carries approximately 220,000 clones, more than 65% recorded once.

The chain joins TRBV6-5 to TRBJ2-7, with D possibly being TRBD1 (6 bases). The source of this sequence is a woman older than 75 with acute or convalescent COVID-19. The sample was peripheral blood. The CDR3 DNA reads TGTGCCAGCAACCGACAGGCCCCCTACGAGCAGTACTTC. Its translation is CASNRQAPYEQYF.